This T cell receptor (beta chain) was observed in a study of human T cells and chemical hapten exposure. Study details: DPC at 2% was the sensitizing agent, placed on approximately 2 cm by approximately 2 cm of upper inner arm skin. TCR yields differed between samples (mainly from small differences in pooled library volume).

Between the trimmed V and J ends, which lost 6 bases and 4 bases, there was a span of 9 bases. The CDR3 has 12 residues. From the RACE reads, TCRdb called clonotypes with MiXCR, one entry per CDR3 protein. The data hold around 100,000 distinct CDR3 sequences, with about an eighth observed a single time. This clonotype was seen at least ten times. Time point noted: patch test 2, 6 weeks after DPC sensitization. Treatment in this sample: therapeutic diphenylcyclopropenone sensitization with weekly scalp DPC. Alopecia patients between 18 and 70 years old and suitable for DPC were used as donors. Before extraction, the whole blood was not fractionated, and total RNA was taken from it.

The specimen comprised whole blood, sampled in connection with sensitization to the hapten diphenylcyclopropenone (DPC). V usage is TRBV12-3 or TRBV12-4 and J usage is TRBJ2-5; D is unresolved. This clonotype was sampled from a woman between 35 and 50 years old with alopecia areata. Some clones in this sample may be carry-over from other donors' samples. The chain's CDR3 is CASSPDGETQYF. Here the CDR3 DNA reads TGTGCCAGCAGCCCAGACGGAGAGACCCAGTACTTC.